The rows below give T cell receptor beta chains drawn from one sample of a study of identical twins. TCRdb ran MiXCR on the 5' RACE reads and lists one entry per CDR3 protein. This sample yields approximately 890,000 distinct CDR3 sequences, of which more than 9% are seen a single time; 1.5% to 2% belongs to the top ten. This same sample was also taken into another study, of yellow fever vaccine responses in identical twins.

Source material: PBMCs. All receptors come from a woman aged 18-29 years in good health. Both conserved end residues are part of each CDR3. The D gene is left open where the match is weak. Expanded clones get a size class; other rows say once, few or many, or leave the size out.

d_call	clone_size	v_call	j_call	cdr3_nt	cdr3_aa
.	.	TRBV12-3/TRBV12-4	TRBJ1-3	TGTGCCAGCAGTTTACTGGGCACAGCTGGAAACACCATATATTTT	CASSLLGTAGNTIYF
TRBD1	few	TRBV29-1	TRBJ1-1	TGCAGCGTTCGGCTAAGGCCCGGGGACAGCATAGCTGAAGCTTTCTTT	CSVRLRPGDSIAEAFF
TRBD1	once	TRBV3-1	TRBJ2-1	TGTGCCAGCAGCAGTCCTCAAGGGACAGGGGGCGATGAGCAGTTCTTC	CASSSPQGTGGDEQFF
.	many	TRBV7-8	TRBJ1-1	TGTGCCAGCAGCCTAATCAGGAACACTGAAGCTTTCTTT	CASSLIRNTEAFF
.	few	TRBV6-5	TRBJ1-6	TGTGCCAGCAGTTACAGCAGGGGTAATTCACCCCTCCACTTT	CASSYSRGNSPLHF
TRBD1	.	TRBV2	TRBJ1-3	TGTGCCAGCAGTGAAGCGGGGGACAGGATGTCCGGAAACACCATATATTTT	CASSEAGDRMSGNTIYF
.	few	TRBV10-3	TRBJ1-1	TGTGCCACCCTAGGGACGCTGGGATACACTGAAGCTTTCTTT	CATLGTLGYTEAFF
.	many	TRBV28	TRBJ1-6	TGTGCCAGCAACACCTGGACAGCCGACAAGTCACCCCTCCACTTT	CASNTWTADKSPLHF
TRBD2	many	TRBV12-3/TRBV12-4	TRBJ2-1	TGTGCCAGCAGTCGCGGGACTAGCGGATACAATGAGCAGTTCTTC	CASSRGTSGYNEQFF
.	.	TRBV4-1	TRBJ2-5	TGCGCCAGCAGCCAAGTTGCCAGTCAAGAGACCCAGTACTTC	CASSQVASQETQYF
.	.	TRBV28	TRBJ1-5	TGTGCCAGCAGGCGGATCGACAGTAGCAATCAGCCCCAGCATTTT	CASRRIDSSNQPQHF
TRBD1	many	TRBV6-5	TRBJ1-1	TGTGCCAGCAGTTACTCGAGAAGGGGGCCCGGTGACACTGAAGCTTTCTTT	CASSYSRRGPGDTEAFF
TRBD2	few	TRBV20-1	TRBJ2-3	TGCAGTGCTAACCTAGCGGGGGTACCAGATACGCAGTATTTT	CSANLAGVPDTQYF
.	.	TRBV21-1	TRBJ1-4	TGTGCCAGCAACTTTCGACCGAGAGAAAAACTGTTTTTT	CASNFRPREKLFF
.	.	TRBV5-1	TRBJ2-5	TGCGCCAGCAGCTACCCCCAAGAGACCCAGTACTTC	CASSYPQETQYF
TRBD2	many	TRBV20-1	TRBJ2-1	TGCAGTGCTACAGGACTAGCGGGGGGATGGGAGCAGTTCTTC	CSATGLAGGWEQFF
TRBD2	many	TRBV4-1	TRBJ2-5	TGCGCCAGCAGCCAAGCAAAGCTAGCGGGGGATCTTCAAGAGACCCAGTACTTC	CASSQAKLAGDLQETQYF
.	.	TRBV7-6	TRBJ2-7	TGTGCCAGCAGCTTAGAGCCAGACTACGAGCAGTACTTC	CASSLEPDYEQYF
.	.	TRBV23-1	TRBJ2-1	TGCGCCAGCAGTCAACCGGACAGAGACATCTACAATGAGCAGTTCTTC	CASSQPDRDIYNEQFF
TRBD1	many	TRBV7-9	TRBJ1-1	TGTGCCAGCAGCCCTAGACAGGGTGGGGAAGCTTTCTTT	CASSPRQGGEAFF
.	.	TRBV29-1	TRBJ2-1	TGCAGCGTTGAAGGTACGGGAAGACAGGTCTACAATGAGCAGTTCTTC	CSVEGTGRQVYNEQFF
TRBD2	many	TRBV4-2	TRBJ2-7	TGTGCCAGCAGCCAAGAACAGTCGACTAGCGGGAGGCTCTACGAGCAGTACTTC	CASSQEQSTSGRLYEQYF
.	.	TRBV6-4	TRBJ2-3	TGTGCCAGCAGTGCTCCGAGGACAACAAAAAGCACAGATACGCAGTATTTT	CASSAPRTTKSTDTQYF
.	.	TRBV7-9	TRBJ2-3	TGTGCCAGCAGCCCCCGGAGCCAGGACGGCACAGATACGCAGTATTTT	CASSPRSQDGTDTQYF
.	.	TRBV29-1	TRBJ1-3	TGCAGCGTGACTGGTCAGGCAGGCGCCTCTGGAAACACCATATATTTT	CSVTGQAGASGNTIYF
TRBD1	.	TRBV5-4	TRBJ1-2	TGTGCCAGCAGCTTGTATGACAGGGACAACTATGGCTACACCTTC	CASSLYDRDNYGYTF
.	few	TRBV5-1	TRBJ2-5	TGCGCCAGCAGCCCTAACCAGGACAGATGGGAGACCCAGTACTTC	CASSPNQDRWETQYF
.	.	TRBV14	TRBJ2-5	TGTGCCAGCAGCCAAATGGGACCGGAGGCCCAAGAGACCCAGTACTTC	CASSQMGPEAQETQYF
.	few	TRBV20-1	TRBJ2-2	TGCAGTGCTCCGCCGGGATCATCAACCGGGGAGCTGTTTTTT	CSAPPGSSTGELFF
.	few	TRBV7-8	TRBJ2-5	TGTGCCAGCAGCCGCACCGGGACCTCAGCTCAAGAGACCCAGTACTTC	CASSRTGTSAQETQYF
.	.	TRBV20-1	TRBJ2-3	TGCAGTGCTACAGGGCCTGGCACAGATACGCAGTATTTT	CSATGPGTDTQYF
.	.	TRBV7-9	TRBJ2-1	TGTGCCAGCAGCTTGGGACTTAGCCGCTACAATGAGCAGTTCTTC	CASSLGLSRYNEQFF
TRBD2	.	TRBV18	TRBJ2-3	TGTGCCAGCTCACCGCCAGGACTAGCGGTCACAGATACGCAGTATTTT	CASSPPGLAVTDTQYF
.	.	TRBV4-2	TRBJ2-7	TGTGCCAGCGCCCTGCGTGAGGGAGGCTCCTACGAGCAGTACTTC	CASALREGGSYEQYF
TRBD2	.	TRBV15	TRBJ2-5	TGTGCCACCAGCAGAGTTGGACTAGCGGGGGCCAAGATGGGAGAGACCCAGTACTTC	CATSRVGLAGAKMGETQYF
.	few	TRBV24-1	TRBJ2-3	TGTGCCACCAGTGATTATGGTACGCAGTATTTT	CATSDYGTQYF
TRBD1	.	TRBV5-1	TRBJ2-7	TGCGCCAGCAGCTTGGGGGACAGAACAACCGAGCAGTACTTC	CASSLGDRTTEQYF
.	few	TRBV19	TRBJ1-4	TGTGCCAGTAGTTGGTTCTTGGGTGAAAAACTGTTTTTT	CASSWFLGEKLFF
TRBD1	many	TRBV4-1	TRBJ2-7	TGCGCCAGCAGCCAAGTTGCCGGACAGGGGGGATTCAACGAGCAGTACTTC	CASSQVAGQGGFNEQYF
.	.	TRBV6-4	TRBJ2-7	TGTGCCAGCAGTGACTATCCGGGCGAGCAGTACTTC	CASSDYPGEQYF